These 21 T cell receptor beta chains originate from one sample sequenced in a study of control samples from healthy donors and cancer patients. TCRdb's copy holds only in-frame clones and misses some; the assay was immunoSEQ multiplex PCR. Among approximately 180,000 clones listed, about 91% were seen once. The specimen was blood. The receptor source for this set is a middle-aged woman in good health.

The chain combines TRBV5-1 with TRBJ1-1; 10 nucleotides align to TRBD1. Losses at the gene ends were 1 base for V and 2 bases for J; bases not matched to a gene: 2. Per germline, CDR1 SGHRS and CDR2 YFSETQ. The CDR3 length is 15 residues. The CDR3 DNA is TGCGCCAGCAGCTTGACGACAGGGGGCAACACTGAAGCTTTCTTT. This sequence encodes CASSLTTGGNTEAFF.

CDR3 coding DNA: TGTGCCAGCAGCCATCGGGGACAGGGGAGCGATGGCTACACCTTC. This codes for CASSHRGQGSDGYTF. The chain carries TRBV3-1 (or the pseudogene TRBV3-2) and TRBJ1-2; 10 bases agree with TRBD1. V trimming: 3 bases; J trimming: 6 bases; junction bases outside the gene matches: 7. CDR3 size: 15 residues. The germline CDR1 and CDR2 sequences are LGHDT and YNNKEL (reference sequence).

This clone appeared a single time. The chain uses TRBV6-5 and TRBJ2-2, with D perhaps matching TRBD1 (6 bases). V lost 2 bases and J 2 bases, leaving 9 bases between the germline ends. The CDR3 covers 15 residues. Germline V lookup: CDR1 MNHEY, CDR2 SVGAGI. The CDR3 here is CASSYGQTNTGELFF. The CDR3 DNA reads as TGTGCCAGCAGTTACGGACAGACTAACACCGGGGAGCTGTTTTTT.

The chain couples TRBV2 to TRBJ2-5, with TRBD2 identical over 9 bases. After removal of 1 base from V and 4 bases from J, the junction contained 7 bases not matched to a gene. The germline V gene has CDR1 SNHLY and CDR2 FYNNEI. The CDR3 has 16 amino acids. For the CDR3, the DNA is TGTGCCAGCAGTGAAGATCCAGCGGGGGGCAGAGAGACCCAGTACTTC. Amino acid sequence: CASSEDPAGGRETQYF.

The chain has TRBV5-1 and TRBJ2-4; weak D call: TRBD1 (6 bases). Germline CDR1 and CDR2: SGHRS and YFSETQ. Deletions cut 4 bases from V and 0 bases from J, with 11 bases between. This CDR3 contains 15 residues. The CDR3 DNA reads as TGCGCCAGCAGCGATCCGGGACAAGCCAAAAACATTCAGTACTTC. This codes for CASSDPGQAKNIQYF.

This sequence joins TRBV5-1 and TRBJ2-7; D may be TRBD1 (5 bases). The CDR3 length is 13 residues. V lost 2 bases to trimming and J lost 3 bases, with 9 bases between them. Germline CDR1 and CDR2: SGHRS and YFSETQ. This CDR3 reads CASSFSGNYEQYF. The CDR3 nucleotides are TGCGCCAGCAGCTTCTCAGGGAACTACGAGCAGTACTTC.

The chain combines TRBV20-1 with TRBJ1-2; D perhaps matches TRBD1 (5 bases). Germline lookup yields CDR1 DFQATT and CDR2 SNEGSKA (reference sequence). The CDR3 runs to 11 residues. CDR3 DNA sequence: TGCGGGGGGTGGGGCAGCTATGGCTACACCTTC. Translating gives CGGWGSYGYTF.

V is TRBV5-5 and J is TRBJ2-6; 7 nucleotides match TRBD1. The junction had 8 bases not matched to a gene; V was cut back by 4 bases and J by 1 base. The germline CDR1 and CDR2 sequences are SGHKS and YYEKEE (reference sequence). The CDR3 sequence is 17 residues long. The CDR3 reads CASSKDRSLSGANVLTF. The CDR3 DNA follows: TGTGCCAGCAGCAAGGACAGGAGCCTATCTGGGGCCAACGTCCTGACTTTC.

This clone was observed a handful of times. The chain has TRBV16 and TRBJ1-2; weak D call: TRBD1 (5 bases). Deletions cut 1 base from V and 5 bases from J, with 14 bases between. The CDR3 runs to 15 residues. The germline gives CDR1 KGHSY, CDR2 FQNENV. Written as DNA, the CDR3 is TGTGCCAGCAGCCAATATGGCAGGGTTTCTTATGGCTACACCTTC. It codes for CASSQYGRVSYGYTF.

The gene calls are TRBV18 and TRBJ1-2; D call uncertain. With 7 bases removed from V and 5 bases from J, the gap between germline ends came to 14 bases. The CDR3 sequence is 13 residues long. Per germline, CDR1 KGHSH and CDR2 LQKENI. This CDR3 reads CASFADGAYGYTF. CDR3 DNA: TGTGCCAGCTTCGCGGACGGTGCATATGGCTACACCTTC.

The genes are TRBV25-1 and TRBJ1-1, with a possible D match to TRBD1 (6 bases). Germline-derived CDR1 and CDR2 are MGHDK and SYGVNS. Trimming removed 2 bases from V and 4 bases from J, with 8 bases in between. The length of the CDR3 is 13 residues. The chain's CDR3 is CASSEQGTTEAFF. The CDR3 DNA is TGTGCCAGCAGTGAACAGGGGACCACTGAAGCTTTCTTT.

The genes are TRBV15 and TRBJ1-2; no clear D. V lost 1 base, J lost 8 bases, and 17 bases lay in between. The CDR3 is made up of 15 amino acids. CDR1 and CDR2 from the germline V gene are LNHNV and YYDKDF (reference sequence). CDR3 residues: CATSRAHPLQEGYTF. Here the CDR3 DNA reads TGTGCCACCAGCAGAGCGCACCCACTCCAGGAAGGCTACACCTTC.

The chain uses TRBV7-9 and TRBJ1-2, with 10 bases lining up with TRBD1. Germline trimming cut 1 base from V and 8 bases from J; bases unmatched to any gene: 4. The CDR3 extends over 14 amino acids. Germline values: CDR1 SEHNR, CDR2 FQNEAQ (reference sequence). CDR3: CASSLGGTGDGYTF. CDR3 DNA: TGTGCCAGCAGCTTAGGTGGGACAGGGGACGGCTACACCTTC. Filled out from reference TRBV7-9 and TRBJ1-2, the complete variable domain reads DTGVSQNPRHKITKRGQNVTFRCDPISEHNRLYWYRQTLGQGPEFLTYFQNEAQLEKSRLLSDRFSAERPKGSFSTLEIQRTEQGDSAMYLCASSLGGTGDGYTFGSGTRLTVV.

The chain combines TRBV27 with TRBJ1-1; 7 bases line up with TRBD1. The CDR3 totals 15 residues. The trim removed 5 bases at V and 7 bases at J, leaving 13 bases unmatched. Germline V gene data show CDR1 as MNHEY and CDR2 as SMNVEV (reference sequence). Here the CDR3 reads CASSLRYDRANEAFF. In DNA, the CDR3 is TGTGCCAGCAGTCTAAGATACGACAGGGCGAATGAAGCTTTCTTT.

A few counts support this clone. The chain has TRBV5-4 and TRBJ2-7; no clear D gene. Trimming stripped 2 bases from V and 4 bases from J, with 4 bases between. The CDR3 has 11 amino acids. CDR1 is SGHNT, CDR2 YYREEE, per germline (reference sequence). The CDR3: CASSFGYEQYF. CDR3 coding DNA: TGTGCCAGCAGCTTTGGTTACGAGCAGTACTTC.

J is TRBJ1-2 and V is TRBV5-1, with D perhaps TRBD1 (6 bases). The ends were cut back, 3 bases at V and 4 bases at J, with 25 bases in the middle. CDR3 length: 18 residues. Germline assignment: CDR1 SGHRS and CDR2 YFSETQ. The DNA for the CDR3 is TGCGCCAGCAGCTCAATTGGAGAGGGCACAGGGTCTCTCTATGGCTACACCTTC. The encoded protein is CASSSIGEGTGSLYGYTF.

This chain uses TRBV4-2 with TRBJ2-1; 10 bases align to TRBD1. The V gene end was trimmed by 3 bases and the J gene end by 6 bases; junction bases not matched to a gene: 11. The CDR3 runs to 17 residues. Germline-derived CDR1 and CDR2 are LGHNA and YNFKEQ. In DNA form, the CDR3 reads TGTGCCAGCAGCCAGATCCACCGGGACAGGGGACGCAATGAGCAGTTCTTC. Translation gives CASSQIHRDRGRNEQFF.

The CDR3 protein is CSVAGTGSSGANVLTF. In DNA, the CDR3 is TGCAGCGTAGCCGGGACAGGCAGCTCTGGGGCCAACGTCCTGACTTTC. V is TRBV29-1 and J is TRBJ2-6, with 8 nucleotides matching TRBD1. In germline, CDR1 is SQVTM, CDR2 ANQGSEA. Germline trimming cut 6 bases from V and 0 bases from J; bases unmatched to any gene: 7. This CDR3 has 16 residues.

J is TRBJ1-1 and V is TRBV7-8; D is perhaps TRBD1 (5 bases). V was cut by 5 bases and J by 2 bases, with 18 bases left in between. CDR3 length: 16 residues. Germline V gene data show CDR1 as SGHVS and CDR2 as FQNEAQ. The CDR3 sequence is CASSPGSLTGNTEAFF. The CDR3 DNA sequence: TGTGCCAGCAGCCCGGGAAGCCTCACAGGAAACACTGAAGCTTTCTTT.

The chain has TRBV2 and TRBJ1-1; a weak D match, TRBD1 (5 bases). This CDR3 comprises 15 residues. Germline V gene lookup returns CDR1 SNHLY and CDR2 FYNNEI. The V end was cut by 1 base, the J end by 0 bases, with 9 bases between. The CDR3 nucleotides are TGTGCCAGCAGTGAAGTAGGGGATATGAACACTGAAGCTTTCTTT. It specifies CASSEVGDMNTEAFF.

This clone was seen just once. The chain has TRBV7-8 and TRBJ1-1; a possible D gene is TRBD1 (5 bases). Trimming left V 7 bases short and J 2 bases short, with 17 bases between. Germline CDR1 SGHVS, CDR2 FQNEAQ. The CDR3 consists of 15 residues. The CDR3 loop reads CASTRVGGSNTEAFF. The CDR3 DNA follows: TGTGCCAGCACCCGCGTCGGGGGATCAAACACTGAAGCTTTCTTT.